This T cell receptor beta chain comes out of a study of blood T cell repertoires in COVID-19. Study-level information: COVID-19 samples collected from the United States, Italy and Spain covered acute and convalescent phases. In each case, the material was cDNA or gDNA derived from T cells, B-cell-depleted T cells, or PBMCs.

As processed by the authors: Amplifying reference gene primers gave estimates of nucleated cell counts. Profiled with immunoSEQ multiplex PCR; TCRdb holds only in-frame clones, not every one. The D gene and trimming were derived from the DNA, and the V and J assignments and clone size from that table. The sample includes more than 85,000 clones, about 85% of them seen just once. Germline trimming cut 8 bases from V and 0 bases from J; bases unmatched to any gene: 11. CDR1 and CDR2 (germline): LNHDA, SQIVND (reference sequence). This CDR3 comprises 16 residues. The chain joins TRBV19 to TRBJ2-7; TRBD1 agrees at 9 bases. The origin of this receptor is a human donor in a cohort sampled during active COVID-19. The sequencing input was peripheral blood. The CDR3 DNA sequence: TGTGCCAGTCGAGGTGTTGGGACAGGGAGCTCCTACGAGCAGTACTTC. It specifies CASRGVGTGSSYEQYF.